This TCR beta chain was found in a study of T-cell reconstitution after alpha-beta-depleted transplantation in children. It was with unique molecular identifiers that the TCRbeta library was prepared. A single record per CDR3 protein comes from TCRdb applying MiXCR to the PCR reads. In the table there are around 140,000 distinct CDR3 sequences, around 8.5% of which are singletons. Study-wide results and limits: Recipient T cells and thymic progenitors that survived gave rise to the high TCRbeta diversity observed at day 60 in some patients. Newly generated T cells supplied most T-cell counts and diversity one year post-transplant. As was reported, about two months after transplant, alpha-beta T cells came from several hundred expanded graft clones.

The germline V gene encodes CDR1 MNHNS and CDR2 SASEGT. V shed 6 bases, J shed 4 bases, and the junction held 10 bases outside the gene matches. This CDR3 comprises 16 residues. Ten or more counts support this clonotype. The antigen remains undetermined. The chain couples TRBV6-1 to TRBJ2-2; 8 nucleotides match TRBD1. The receptor's source is a female patient aged 2-9 years who had a stem cell transplant for congenital amegakaryocytic thrombocytopenia, so the T cells may come from the graft donor. The starting material was PBMCs, mostly from graft donor cells, obtained 180 days after TCRalphabeta/CD19-depleted stem cell transplant. The CDR3 region is CASRNRQGKSTGELFF. As DNA, the CDR3 is TGTGCCAGCAGGAACCGACAGGGGAAAAGCACCGGGGAGCTGTTTTTT.